The 19 T cell receptor beta chains in this list originate from one sample, sequenced in a study of tumor and adjacent non-tumor tissue in lung cancer. Three rounds of nested PCR, following a modified ARM-PCR protocol, produced the TCRbeta library. TCRdb reprocessed the multiplex PCR reads via MiXCR and lists one record per CDR3 protein. The table includes about 77,000 distinct CDR3 sequences, around 76% detected once. No cell sorting was done before RNA was extracted from the tissue. More than 3 cm separated this lung sample from the edge of the tumor. Input material: distant non-tumor lung tissue. These receptor sequences come from a man aged 70-80 years with non-small cell lung cancer.

This clonotype was observed a single time. The chain is built from TRBV20-1 and TRBJ2-1; 7 bases are a match to TRBD2. There are 13 residues in the CDR3. The trim removed 4 bases at V and 15 bases at J, leaving 15 bases unmatched. Germline CDR1 is DFQATT and CDR2 is SNEGSKA (reference sequence). The chain's CDR3 is CSAIQREYNKRFF. CDR3 nucleotide sequence: TGCAGTGCTATACAGCGGGAATACAATAAGCGGTTCTTC.

This clonotype appeared a few times. This may be a read error, as it is one base from a much larger clone. This sequence joins TRBV6-5 and TRBJ2-7; TRBD1 matches 9 bases. The CDR3 has 14 residues. The germline V gene has CDR1 MNHEY and CDR2 SVGAGI. CDR3 residues: CASSSTGGSYDQYF. CDR3 nucleotides: TGTGCCAGCAGTTCAACAGGGGGCTCCTACGACCAGTACTTC.

Comment on this clonotype: An end of the junction differs from the germline gene, which may be a read error. The J gene is TRBJ2-1, the V gene TRBV4-1; D may be TRBD2 (5 bases). CDR1 and CDR2 from the germline V gene are MGHRA and YSYEKL. The CDR3 is made up of 15 amino acids. The CDR3, as DNA: TGTGCCAGCACCCAAGAGGTTCCGGGGAAACGTGAGCAGTTCTTC. Protein: CASTQEVPGKREQFF.

Comments on this clonotype: This may be a read error, as it is one base from a much larger clone. The rearrangement uses TRBV5-5 and TRBJ2-7; D uncertain. In germline, CDR1 is SGHKS, CDR2 YYEKEE (reference sequence). The CDR3 has 15 residues. CDR3 DNA sequence: TGTGCCAGCAACTTGGCAGGTTTTATCTCCTACGAGCAGTACTTC. It is translated as CASNLAGFISYEQYF.

The chain couples TRBV29-1 to TRBJ1-5; no reliable D call. Germline values: CDR1 SQVTM, CDR2 ANQGSEA. The CDR3 sequence is 13 residues long. V lost 5 bases and J 3 bases, leaving 11 bases between the germline ends. For the CDR3, the DNA is TGCAGCGTTAGTCCAGGATTCAATCAGCCCCAGCATTTT. Residues: CSVSPGFNQPQHF.

As regards this clonotype: An end of the junction does not agree with germline; a read error may underlie this. V usage is TRBV7-3 and J usage is TRBJ2-3; 10 positions agree with TRBD2. CDR3 size: 14 residues. Germline-derived CDR1 and CDR2 are SGHTA and FQGTGA. Here the CDR3 reads CASTIAGGTNTQYF. The CDR3 region has the DNA TGTGCCAGCACAATAGCGGGGGGCACAAATACACAGTATTTT.

Notes on this clonotype: Its ends do not fully match the called genes, so a read error is possible. The J gene is TRBJ2-7, the V gene TRBV12-3 or TRBV12-4; D call uncertain. The CDR3 is 13 amino acids. CDR3 residues: CAISLQTLGEQYF. The CDR3 DNA reads TGTGCCATCAGTCTCCAGACACTGGGAGAGCAGTACTTC.

Notes on this clonotype: Given a much more abundant clone one base away, this may be a read error. The chain recombines TRBV28 with TRBJ2-2, with 7 bases fitting TRBD2. This CDR3 region has 15 residues. Per germline, CDR1 MDHEN and CDR2 SYDVKM. The CDR3 here is CASKPGGKDTGELLF. The CDR3 DNA sequence: TGTGCCAGCAAACCGGGGGGAAAGGACACCGGGGAGCTGTTATTT.

As regards this clonotype: Germline and junction disagree at one end, which may indicate a read error. The gene calls are TRBV6-5 and TRBJ2-2; D ambiguous. Germline CDR1 MNHEY, CDR2 SVGAGI. There are 13 residues in the CDR3. CDR3 residues: CAIYSPNTGELFF. The CDR3 nucleotides read TGTGCCATATACAGCCCGAACACTGGGGAGCTGTTTTTT.

The genes are TRBV12-3 or TRBV12-4 and TRBJ1-6; no definite D call. V lost 7 bases and J lost 6, with 19 bases in between. The CDR3 is 16 residues long. The CDR3: CASNFVSGLSNSPLHF. CDR3 bases: TGTGCCAGCAATTTTGTATCCGGACTGAGTAATTCACCCCTCCACTTT.

With regard to this clonotype: An end of the junction differs from the germline gene, which may be a read error. This sequence joins TRBV6-6 and TRBJ2-7; perhaps TRBD1 as D (6 bases). Germline V CDR1 and CDR2: MNHNY, SVGAGI (reference sequence). This CDR3 comprises 14 residues. The chain's CDR3 is CASSCVENRDEQYF. CDR3 nucleotides: TGTGCCAGCAGTTGCGTGGAAAACAGGGACGAGCAATACTTC.

Regarding this clonotype: A junction end diverges from the germline sequence, so it may reflect a read error. The V gene is TRBV6-6, the J gene TRBJ2-3; D might be TRBD1 (5 bases). The CDR3 length is 16 residues. CDR1 is MNHNY and CDR2 is SVGAGI in the germline V gene (reference sequence). CDR3 bases: TGTACCAGCAGACCCCATGGGGCGGCAGGATCGGATACGCAGTATTTT. Protein sequence: CTSRPHGAAGSDTQYF.

This chain uses TRBV6-6 with TRBJ1-4; D gene ambiguous. Looked up from germline, CDR1 is MNHNY and CDR2 is SVGAGI (reference sequence). This CDR3 has 11 amino acids. DNA of the CDR3: TGTGTCATCACCGAAAATGAAAAACTGTTTTTT. Its protein is CVITENEKLFF.

This clonotype was picked up a small number of times. The genes are TRBV20-1 and TRBJ1-6; the D is unclear. The CDR3 contains 15 residues. Germline values: CDR1 DFQATT, CDR2 SNEGSKA (reference sequence). V lost 5 bases and J 6 bases, leaving 17 bases between the germline ends. The CDR3 loop is CSAAGSGSLNSPLHF. The CDR3 DNA is TGCAGTGCTGCCGGATCAGGTTCACTTAATTCACCCCTCCACTTT.

Notes on this clonotype: One end of the junction varies from germline; a read error may be responsible. V and J are TRBV5-6 and TRBJ1-2; TRBD1 is a possible D gene (5 bases). CDR1 is SGHDT, CDR2 YYEEEE, per germline. This CDR3 has 15 residues. The CDR3: CANSRIDRANYGYTF. CDR3 coding DNA: TGTGCCAACAGCAGAATTGACAGAGCTAACTATGGCTACACATTC. Full variable domain (missing parts from reference TRBV5-6 and TRBJ1-2): DAGVTQSPTHLIKTRGQQVTLRCSPKSGHDTVSWYQQALGQGPQFIFQYYEEEERQRGNFPDRFSGHQFPNYSSELNVNALLLGDSALYLCANSRIDRANYGYTFGSGTRLTVV.

This clonotype turned up a few times. One end of the junction is discordant with germline, which a read error may explain. The DNA for the CDR3 is TGTGCCAGCAGTCCTCTTTCGGTCTACTATGAGCAGTTCTTC. Amino acids: CASSPLSVYYEQFF. The V and J genes are TRBV11-1 and TRBJ2-1; D is unclear. Per germline, CDR1 SGHAT and CDR2 FQDESV (reference sequence). This CDR3 has 14 amino acids.

This clonotype was counted a few times. The junction departs from germline at one end; a sequencing error may be responsible. The J gene is TRBJ2-2, the V gene TRBV6-5; no clear D. Germline V lookup: CDR1 MNHEY, CDR2 SVGAGI. There are 15 residues in the CDR3. The CDR3 region has the DNA TGTGCCAGCACTTACGTGGCAGGGAACACCGGGGAGCTGTTTTTT. Translating it yields CASTYVAGNTGELFF.

The rearrangement uses TRBV19 and TRBJ2-1; 7 nucleotides match TRBD1. With V trimmed by 3 bases and J by 5 bases, 7 bases remained unmatched. Per germline, CDR1 LNHDA and CDR2 SQIVND (reference sequence). This CDR3 is built from 15 residues. The CDR3 nucleotides read TGTGCCAGTAGTATCCCCGGGACAGTCCACAATGAGCAGTTCTTC. Protein sequence: CASSIPGTVHNEQFF.

The chain uses TRBV5-1 and TRBJ1-3; 7 bases map to TRBD1. Germline loops: CDR1 SGHRS, CDR2 YFSETQ. CDR3 length equals 13 residues. Trimming removed 2 bases from V and 8 bases from J; junction bases left unmatched: 4. CDR3 protein: CASSFRQGDTIYF. The CDR3 DNA reads as TGCGCCAGCAGCTTTCGACAGGGAGACACCATATATTTT.